This T cell receptor (beta chain) was identified in a study of beta chain features in type 1 diabetes. Study-wide results and limits: Fewer junction insertions and more nucleotide deletions appeared in type 1 diabetes patients.

This clone appeared a few times. Its matching antigen is unknown. The V end lost 7 bases, the J end lost 5 bases, and 20 bases lay between the germline ends. This CDR3 region has 15 residues. Germline V lookup: CDR1 MNHEY, CDR2 SVGAGI. Expressed TCRB transcripts got sequenced, as all isolated RNA was reverse transcribed. Here immunoSEQ multiplex PCR was the method, and the copy in TCRdb shows in-frame clones only, minus some. The data show 620,000 or so clones, roughly 15% seen once. Via the markers CD45RO/CCR7/CD25/CD127/CD95/CD27, stem cell-like memory, regulatory, central memory and naive CD4+ cells were sorted.

The V gene is TRBV6-5, the J gene TRBJ2-5; tentative D call: TRBD1 (5 bases). The clonotype originates from a man aged 18-30 years in good health. The specimen was naive CD4+ T cells from blood. The CDR3 loop reads CASKSGLRVRETQYF. The CDR3 nucleotides are TGTGCCAGCAAGTCAGGGCTAAGGGTCCGGGAGACCCAGTACTTC.